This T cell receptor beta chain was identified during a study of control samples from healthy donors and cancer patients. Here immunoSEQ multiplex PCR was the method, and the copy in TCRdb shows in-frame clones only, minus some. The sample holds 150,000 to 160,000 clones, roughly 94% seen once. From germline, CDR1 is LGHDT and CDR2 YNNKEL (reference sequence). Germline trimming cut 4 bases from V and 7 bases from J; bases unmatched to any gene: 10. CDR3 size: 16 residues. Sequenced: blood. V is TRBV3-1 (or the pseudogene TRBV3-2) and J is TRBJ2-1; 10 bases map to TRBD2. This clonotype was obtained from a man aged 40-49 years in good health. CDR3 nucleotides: TGTGCCAGCAGCCTACCAGCGGGGGGGCCGGGGAATGAGCAGTTCTTC. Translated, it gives CASSLPAGGPGNEQFF.